The rows below give T cell receptor beta chains drawn from one sample of a study of cytomegalovirus exposure and HLA in healthy donors. TCRdb's copy holds only in-frame clones and misses some; the assay was immunoSEQ multiplex PCR. Here the sample spans 55,000 to 80,000 clones, 65% to 70% being singletons. The sample was PBMCs. These receptors originate from a woman under 40 in good health and CMV-seronegative. Each CDR3 is given with its conserved first and last residue. The D gene is left open where the match is weak. Size is stated for part of the rows, as once, few or many counts, or as a class when the clone is expanded.

TRBV15	-	-	TRBJ1-5	TGTGCCACCAGCAGGGCCCAGGCTAGCAATCAGCCCCAGCATTTT	CATSRAQASNQPQHF
TRBV7-2	TRBD1	-	TRBJ2-5	TGTGCCAGCAGCTTAACAGGGGGCCTAGAGACCCAGTACTTC	CASSLTGGLETQYF
TRBV5-4	-	-	TRBJ2-7	TGTGCCAGCAGTTTTGAACAGGGACGGGGCACCTACGAGCAGTACTTC	CASSFEQGRGTYEQYF
TRBV7-9	-	once	TRBJ2-3	TGTGCCAGCAGCGTAGGGGGGGGTACGCAGTATTTT	CASSVGGGTQYF
TRBV11-2	TRBD2	-	TRBJ2-3	TGTGCCAGCAGCGCCACTAGCGGGGGGCTTCGTCTTGCAGATACGCAGTATTTT	CASSATSGGLRLADTQYF
TRBV29-1	TRBD2	-	TRBJ2-1	TGCAGCGTCCGACTAGCGGGGGGGAATGAGCAGTTCTTC	CSVRLAGGNEQFF
TRBV27	TRBD1	-	TRBJ1-6	TGTGCCAGCAGTTTGACAGGGCATAATTCACCCCTCCACTTT	CASSLTGHNSPLHF
TRBV6-5	TRBD2	-	TRBJ2-1	TGTGCCAGCAGTTTTGGACTAGCGGGGGGGAGTGAGCAGTTCTTC	CASSFGLAGGSEQFF
TRBV2	TRBD2	-	TRBJ2-1	TGTGCCAGCAGTAACCAAGCGGGGCGTTTTGTCTTC	CASSNQAGRFVF
TRBV12-1	-	few	TRBJ2-5	TGTGCCAGCAGCTGGGCGGGACTAGAATGTGAGACCCAGTACTTC	CASSWAGLECETQYF
TRBV7-6	-	-	TRBJ2-6	TGTGCCAGCAGCCCACGCCCGGGACAAAACTCTGGGGCCAACGTCCTGACTTTC	CASSPRPGQNSGANVLTF
TRBV19	TRBD1	-	TRBJ1-5	TGTGCCACCACCGGGACAGGAGATCAGCCCCAGCATTTT	CATTGTGDQPQHF
TRBV7-3	-	-	TRBJ2-2	TGTGCCAGCAGCTTAACGCCAGGCGGGGAGCTGTTTTTT	CASSLTPGGELFF
TRBV2	TRBD1	-	TRBJ1-2	TGTGCCAGCAGTGACAGGGGGCGGGATGGCTACACCTTC	CASSDRGRDGYTF
TRBV10-3	TRBD1	-	TRBJ1-2	TGTGCCATCGGGGGGGACAGGGGGCCGAAGGGCTACACCTTC	CAIGGDRGPKGYTF
TRBV18	-	few	TRBJ2-5	TGTGCCAGCTCACCACGTACAGGGAGAGAGACCCAGTACTTC	CASSPRTGRETQYF
TRBV11-2	-	few	TRBJ1-3	TGTGCCAGCAGCTTAGATCGGTCGATCTCTGGAAACACCATATATTTT	CASSLDRSISGNTIYF
TRBV7-2	-	few	TRBJ2-3	TGTGCCAGCAGCGTAGGGGGGGGTACGCAGTATTTT	CASSVGGGTQYF
TRBV5-4	TRBD1	few	TRBJ1-1	TGTGCCAGCAGCTTGAACCGGGACAGGGAAGTAGCTTTCTTT	CASSLNRDREVAFF
TRBV14	TRBD1	-	TRBJ2-5	TGTGCCAGCAGCCAAGGGGACAGGGGGCTTCAAGAGACCCAGTACTTC	CASSQGDRGLQETQYF
TRBV5-4	-	-	TRBJ1-6	TGTGCCAGCAGCTTGGGCCTTCGGGCCCTCCACTTT	CASSLGLRALHF
TRBV6-5	TRBD1	-	TRBJ1-5	TGTGCCAGCAGTTCAACAGGGGGTCGGGGCAATCAGCCCCAGCATTTT	CASSSTGGRGNQPQHF
TRBV5-1	TRBD2	-	TRBJ2-1	TGCGCCAGCAGCAACCGACTAGCGGGGGGCCCCGGGGATTACAATGAGCAGTTCTTC	CASSNRLAGGPGDYNEQFF
TRBV11-2	TRBD1	-	TRBJ2-1	TGTGCCAGCAGCTTCCAGACAGGGGTAGAGCAGTTCTTC	CASSFQTGVEQFF
TRBV20-1	-	-	TRBJ1-2	TGCAGTGCCGCCCGGGAGCTTGGCTACACCTTC	CSAARELGYTF
TRBV6-5	TRBD1	-	TRBJ2-7	TGTGCCAGCAGTTTTCAAGGGGGCGTTCCCTACGAGCAGTACTTC	CASSFQGGVPYEQYF
TRBV7-9	TRBD1	-	TRBJ1-4	TGTGCCAGCAGCTTTCACAGGGGAGGAGATGAAAAACTGTTTTTT	CASSFHRGGDEKLFF
TRBV27	TRBD1	-	TRBJ1-2	TGTGCCAGCAGTTTCCTCAGGGGGACAAGTAACTATGGCTACACCTTC	CASSFLRGTSNYGYTF
TRBV5-1	TRBD1	few	TRBJ2-7	TGCGCCAGCAGCTTGTCAGGGGGAAGCTCCTACGAGCAGTACTTC	CASSLSGGSSYEQYF
TRBV19	TRBD1	-	TRBJ2-4	TGTGCCAGTAGTACGACGGGACAGGGAAACATTCAGTACTTC	CASSTTGQGNIQYF
TRBV5-6	TRBD1	-	TRBJ2-1	TGTGCCAGCAGCTTGGAACTGGACAGGGAATTTGGTGAGCAGTTCTTC	CASSLELDREFGEQFF
TRBV7-9	-	-	TRBJ2-7	TGTTCCAGCAGCCGGGTTACCTACGAGCAGTACTTC	CSSSRVTYEQYF
TRBV30	-	-	TRBJ1-2	TGTGCCTGGATAGGCAGGAAGACGGGCTACACCTTC	CAWIGRKTGYTF
TRBV7-9	TRBD1	-	TRBJ2-3	TGTGCCAGCAGCTTAGCGTGGGGACAGAAGAACACAGATACGCAGTATTTT	CASSLAWGQKNTDTQYF
TRBV21-1	-	-	TRBJ2-7	TGTGCCAGCAGCAAAGGGACAGGCGACCCACCCCTCAGTCACTACGAGCAGTACTTC	CASSKGTGDPPLSHYEQYF
TRBV5-1	-	-	TRBJ1-3	TGCGCCAGCAGCGAAACAGGGCAGACTGGAAACACCATATATTTT	CASSETGQTGNTIYF
TRBV28	TRBD1	few	TRBJ2-4	TGTGCCAGCAGCCGCGGACAGGCCAACATTCAGTACTTC	CASSRGQANIQYF
TRBV4-1	TRBD1	few	TRBJ1-3	TGCGCCAGCAGCCTAGGGACAGGGTCGCTTATTTCTGGAAACACCATATATTTT	CASSLGTGSLISGNTIYF
TRBV28	-	-	TRBJ1-1	TGTGCCAGCGGGAGGGGAATGAACACTGAAGCTTTCTTT	CASGRGMNTEAFF
TRBV10-3	-	-	TRBJ1-5	TGTGCCATCAGGGGGGGGGATGGCAATCAGCCCCAGCATTTT	CAIRGGDGNQPQHF
TRBV6-5	TRBD1	-	TRBJ2-4	TGTGCCAGCAGTTACTTCGACAGGGTGGGGAGCATTCAGTACTTC	CASSYFDRVGSIQYF
TRBV19	-	-	TRBJ1-1	TGTGCCAGTAGCAGACAGACGATGAACACTGAAGCTTTCTTT	CASSRQTMNTEAFF
TRBV7-9	TRBD2	-	TRBJ2-1	TGTGCCAGCAGCTCACGACTAGCGGGGGACTACAATGAGCAGTTCTTC	CASSSRLAGDYNEQFF
TRBV11-2	TRBD1	few	TRBJ1-5	TGTGCCAGCAGTTCAGATTGGACAGGGGTTCAGCCCCAGCATTTT	CASSSDWTGVQPQHF
TRBV9	TRBD2	-	TRBJ2-3	TGTGCCAGCAGCGCCGGACTAGCGGGGGTGACCCTTAGCACAGATACGCAGTATTTT	CASSAGLAGVTLSTDTQYF
TRBV19	-	-	TRBJ1-5	TGTGCCAGTAGTATAAGGGCAGGGTATAGCAATCAGCCCCAGCATTTT	CASSIRAGYSNQPQHF
TRBV18	-	few	TRBJ1-1	TGTGCCAGCTCCCCCTCCGGTCGCTCAGAAGCTTTCTTT	CASSPSGRSEAFF
TRBV2	-	few	TRBJ2-5	TGTGCCAGCAGTCAGAGTCCCGGGACACAAGAGACCCAGTACTTC	CASSQSPGTQETQYF
TRBV28	-	-	TRBJ2-7	TGTGCCAGCACGTCTTGGAGGGGCCCCTACGAGCAGTACTTC	CASTSWRGPYEQYF
TRBV27	-	-	TRBJ2-6	TGTGCCAGCAGCCACGGGGGGGCCAACGTCCTGACTTTC	CASSHGGANVLTF
TRBV7-2	-	-	TRBJ2-3	TGTGCCAGCAGCCCCGCCCAACACACAGATACGCAGTATTTT	CASSPAQHTDTQYF
TRBV11-2	-	few	TRBJ2-2	TGTGCCAGCAGCTTAGATGGGACTCCCAACGGGGAGCTGTTTTTT	CASSLDGTPNGELFF
TRBV5-1	TRBD1	few	TRBJ2-7	TGCGCCAGCAGCTTGGGCAGGGGGTCCTACGAGCAGTACTTC	CASSLGRGSYEQYF
TRBV9	TRBD1	-	TRBJ1-5	TGTGCCAGCAGCGTAGGACAGGGAGGTCAGCCCCAGCATTTT	CASSVGQGGQPQHF
TRBV6-1	TRBD2	-	TRBJ2-7	TGTGCCAGCTATGGGACTAGCGTAACCTACGAGCAGTACTTC	CASYGTSVTYEQYF
TRBV4-3	-	-	TRBJ2-1	TGCGCCAGCAGCCTAGGGGCGTACAATGAGCAGTTCTTC	CASSLGAYNEQFF
TRBV11-2	TRBD1	-	TRBJ1-2	TGTGCCAGCAGCTCAGGACAGGATGGCTACACCTTC	CASSSGQDGYTF
TRBV30	TRBD1	-	TRBJ2-6	TGTGCCTGGAGTTACCGGCCTGGACAGGGTTCTGGGGCCAACGTCCTGACTTTC	CAWSYRPGQGSGANVLTF
TRBV27	-	-	TRBJ2-1	TGTGCCAGCAGTTTGTTTGCGGGGGCCCCCAATGAGCAGTTCTTC	CASSLFAGAPNEQFF